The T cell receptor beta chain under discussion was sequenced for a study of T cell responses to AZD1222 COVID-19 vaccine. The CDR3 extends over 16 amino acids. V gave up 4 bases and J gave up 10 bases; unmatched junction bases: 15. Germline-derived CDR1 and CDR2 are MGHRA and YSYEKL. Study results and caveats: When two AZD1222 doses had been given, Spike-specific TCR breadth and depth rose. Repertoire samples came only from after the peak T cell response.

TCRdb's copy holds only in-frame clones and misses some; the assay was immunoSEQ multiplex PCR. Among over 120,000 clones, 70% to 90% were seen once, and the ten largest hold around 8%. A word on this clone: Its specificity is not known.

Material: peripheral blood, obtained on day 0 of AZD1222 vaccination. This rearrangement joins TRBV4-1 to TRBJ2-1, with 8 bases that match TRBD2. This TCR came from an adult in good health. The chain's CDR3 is CASSPQLPGLEVEQFF. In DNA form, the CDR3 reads TGCGCCAGCAGCCCACAACTTCCGGGACTAGAGGTCGAGCAGTTCTTC.